This record concerns one TCR beta chain sequence. The sample comes from a study of PD-L1 blockade in urothelial cancer. V gave up 4 bases and J gave up 2 bases, with 12 bases separating them. The CDR3 sequence is 13 residues long. Germline CDR1 reads SQVTM; CDR2 reads ANQGSEA. This table comes from immunoSEQ multiplex PCR, and its TCRdb copy is limited to in-frame clones, with some not included. The sample gives around 27,000 clones, over 80% of which show up once; roughly 1.9% is in the top ten. Locally advanced or metastatic urothelial carcinoma affected the patients. The TCR comes from a man aged 45 to 65 with urothelial cancer. Specimen: PBMCs, collected around atezolizumab (anti-PD-L1) treatment. The chain couples TRBV29-1 to TRBJ2-7; D might be TRBD2 (6 bases). The CDR3 DNA is TGCAGCGTTGCACTAGCCGGACCCTACGAGCAGTACTTC. Translating gives CSVALAGPYEQYF.